The 26 T cell receptor beta chains in this list originate from one sample, sequenced in a study of OX40 agonist ivuxolimab in advanced cancers. Libraries were made using the immunoSEQ multiplex PCR assay. TCRdb re-hosts the immuneACCESS table, in-frame sequences only. Its copies lack some clones; in the studies checked, an unresolved V gene accounts for under half of them, and the cause for the rest is not known. The sample table holds tens of thousands of clones, of which about 85% were seen once. The top ten clonotypes cover around 3.8% of the sample. This material consisted of CD4+ or CD8+ T cells sorted from blood, taken in a trial of the OX40 agonist ivuxolimab. These receptors all stem from an adult with an advanced solid tumor such as melanoma, head and neck, liver or kidney cancer.

The chain employs TRBV5-1 and TRBJ2-7; 9 positions agree with TRBD1. Germline CDR1 reads SGHRS; CDR2 reads YFSETQ. This CDR3 is 15 amino acids long. The V segment lost 5 bases and the J segment 5 bases; nucleotides outside the gene matches: 11. This chain's CDR3 is CASRLTGTGINEQYF. In DNA, the CDR3 is TGCGCCAGCAGACTAACCGGGACAGGGATCAACGAGCAGTACTTC.

The V and J genes are TRBV5-4 and TRBJ2-7, with D unclear. This CDR3 spans 11 amino acids. Germline values: CDR1 SGHNT, CDR2 YYREEE (reference sequence). V was clipped by 4 bases and J by 5 bases, with 7 bases between them. The CDR3 nucleotides are TGTGCCAGCAGCGGCCCCGACGAGCAGTACTTC. Translation gives CASSGPDEQYF.

There are many counts of this clone. CDR3 nucleotide sequence: TGTGCCAGCTCACCAGGAGCCAGGGAGGAGACCCAGTACTTC. It encodes CASSPGAREETQYF. The chain joins TRBV18 to TRBJ2-5; the D call may be TRBD1 or TRBD2 (5 bases each). This CDR3 is built from 14 residues. The germline CDR1 and CDR2 sequences are KGHSH and LQKENI. V was clipped by 2 bases and J by 5 bases, with 12 bases between them.

The rearrangement links TRBV30 to TRBJ2-7; possible D gene TRBD2, 6 bases. The CDR3 covers 12 residues. V lost 7 bases and J lost 2, with 12 bases in between. From germline, CDR1 is GTSNPN and CDR2 SVGIG (reference sequence). The CDR3 sequence: CALRDSTYEQYF. The DNA of the CDR3 is TGTGCCTTAAGGGACTCCACCTACGAGCAGTACTTC.

The J gene is TRBJ1-1, the V gene TRBV21-1. TRBV21-1 is a recognized pseudogene. This CDR3 has 14 amino acids. The CDR3 region is CASALRRPNTEAFF. The CDR3 bases are TGTGCCAGCGCTCTGCGGAGACCCAACACTGAAGCTTTCTTT.

V gene TRBV10-3 combines with J gene TRBJ2-1, with 10 positions matching TRBD2. The trim removed 5 bases at V and 4 bases at J, leaving 2 bases unmatched. The CDR3 spans 14 residues. Germline CDR1 ENHRY, CDR2 SYGVKD. CDR3 region: CAISTGLAYNEQFF. The CDR3 region has the DNA TGTGCCATCAGTACGGGACTAGCGTACAATGAGCAGTTCTTC.

The chain links TRBV7-9 to TRBJ2-7, with a tentative D call TRBD2 (6 bases). The V end was cut by 6 bases, the J end by 3 bases, with 18 bases between. CDR3 size: 15 residues. Germline CDR1 and CDR2: SEHNR and FQNEAQ (reference sequence). The CDR3 bases are TGTGCCAGCAGGGGGGTTGGGCAGGGAGGCTACGAGCAGTACTTC. It encodes CASRGVGQGGYEQYF. The full variable domain, rest sourced from reference TRBV7-9 and TRBJ2-7, is DTGVSQNPRHKITKRGQNVTFRCDPISEHNRLYWYRQTLGQGPEFLTYFQNEAQLEKSRLLSDRFSAERPKGSFSTLEIQRTEQGDSAMYLCASRGVGQGGYEQYFGPGTRLTVT.

The gene calls are TRBV2 and TRBJ2-2; 8 positions agree with TRBD1. V gave up 7 bases and J gave up 3 bases; unmatched junction bases: 7. This CDR3 region has 15 residues. Germline assignment: CDR1 SNHLY and CDR2 FYNNEI. The CDR3 nucleotides are TGTGCCAGCACCCTGGCGGACAGGGACACCGGGGAGCTGTTTTTT. Its protein is CASTLADRDTGELFF.

The J gene is TRBJ2-7, the V gene TRBV5-1, with D unresolved. Deletions cut 4 bases from V and 3 bases from J, with 14 bases between. This CDR3 has 14 residues. Looked up from germline, CDR1 is SGHRS and CDR2 is YFSETQ. CDR3 sequence reads: CASSTEIGSYEQYF. The CDR3 bases are TGCGCCAGCAGCACTGAGATCGGAAGCTACGAGCAGTACTTC.

Concerning this clone itself: The germline gene is not matched at one end of the junction; a read error may be the cause. The chain joins TRBV7-7 to TRBJ2-1; D uncertain. This CDR3 contains 17 residues. Germline CDR1 SSHAT, CDR2 FNYEAQ (reference sequence). This CDR3 reads CASSSRVTSRSYNEQFF. Here the CDR3 DNA reads TGTGCTAGCAGCTCACGGGTGACAAGTCGATCCTACAATGAGCAGTTCTTC.

The chain carries TRBV10-3 and TRBJ2-7; tentatively, D is TRBD1 (7 bases). Trimming removed 6 bases from V and 5 bases from J, with 17 bases in between. The CDR3 covers 14 residues. Germline V gene sequence: CDR1 ENHRY, CDR2 SYGVKD. DNA of the CDR3: TGTGCCATCAGGGAGGGACAGCCGGGGGACGAGCAGTACTTC. This codes for CAIREGQPGDEQYF.

This chain uses TRBV7-2 with TRBJ2-7; 11 bases are a match to TRBD2. With V trimmed by 5 bases and J by 4 bases, 13 bases remained unmatched. The CDR3 runs to 17 residues. CDR1 and CDR2 (germline): SGHTA, FQGNSA. The CDR3 DNA reads TGTGCCAGCAGCACACCACGCCGGACTAGCGGGCAATACGAGCAGTACTTC. Translated, it gives CASSTPRRTSGQYEQYF.

This clone was seen a single time. This chain connects TRBV14 to TRBJ2-7; no definite D call. This CDR3 is built from 14 residues. Germline V lookup: CDR1 SGHDN, CDR2 FVKESK. Trimming stripped 1 base from V and 2 bases from J, with 9 bases between. CDR3 residues: CASSQVGRAYEQYF. In DNA form, the CDR3 reads TGTGCCAGCAGCCAAGTAGGCCGAGCCTACGAGCAGTACTTC.

This clone was observed a single time. The rearrangement joins TRBV6-4 to TRBJ2-2; TRBD1 might be the D (5 bases). This CDR3 contains 20 residues. V lost 0 bases and J lost 4, with 24 bases in between. The germline gives CDR1 MRHNA, CDR2 SNTAGT. Written as DNA, the CDR3 is TGTGCCAGCAGTGACTCGAGTGGCCAGGGCAGCGTTGGGGCCACCGGGGAGCTGTTTTTT. Amino acids: CASSDSSGQGSVGATGELFF.

The V gene is TRBV28, the J gene TRBJ2-5; tentative D call: TRBD1 (6 bases). There are 13 residues in the CDR3. Germline CDR1 and CDR2: MDHEN and SYDVKM. The V gene lost 3 bases and the J gene lost 8 bases, with 13 bases spanning the gap. The CDR3 protein is CASSFLDSRTQYF. In DNA form, the CDR3 reads TGTGCCAGCAGTTTTTTGGACAGCCGAACCCAGTACTTC.

V gene TRBV7-2 combines with J gene TRBJ2-1, with 14 bases fitting TRBD2. V dropped 5 bases and J dropped 7; count of bases not matched to a gene: 4. From germline, CDR1 is SGHTA and CDR2 FQGNSA. The CDR3 length is 15 residues. The CDR3 reads CASSLRLAGGNEQFF. The CDR3 region has the DNA TGTGCCAGCAGCCTGAGACTAGCGGGAGGGAATGAGCAGTTCTTC.

The J gene is TRBJ2-5, the V gene TRBV19, with 9 bases fitting TRBD1. The germline CDR1 and CDR2 sequences are LNHDA and SQIVND (reference sequence). Trimming took 6 bases from V and 1 from J; bases not matched to a gene: 6. This CDR3 comprises 15 residues. DNA of the CDR3: TGTGCCAGTAGCGATATGGACAGGGGCCAAGAGACCCAGTACTTC. It yields the protein CASSDMDRGQETQYF.

This sequence joins TRBV28 and TRBJ2-3, with D perhaps TRBD1 (5 bases). This CDR3 contains 13 residues. Germline CDR1 is MDHEN and CDR2 is SYDVKM. V lost 6 bases and J lost 2, with 9 bases in between. CDR3 sequence reads: CASRGQNTDTQYF. The DNA for the CDR3 is TGTGCCAGCAGAGGACAAAACACAGATACGCAGTATTTT.

The V and J genes are TRBV5-4 and TRBJ1-5, with unresolved D. There are 13 residues in the CDR3. CDR1 SGHNT and CDR2 YYREEE come from the germline V gene (reference sequence). The V end was cut by 2 bases, the J end by 9 bases, with 12 bases between. The CDR3 sequence is CASSFALAGPQHF. The CDR3 region has the DNA TGTGCCAGCAGCTTTGCCCTTGCCGGGCCCCAGCATTTT. Variable domain in full (rest from reference TRBV5-4 and TRBJ1-5): ETGVTQSPTHLIKTRGQQVTLRCSSQSGHNTVSWYQQALGQGPQFIFQYYREEENGRGNFPPRFSGLQFPNYSSELNVNALELDDSALYLCASSFALAGPQHFGDGTRLSIL.

The V and J genes are TRBV28 and TRBJ1-1; possible D gene TRBD1, 5 bases. This CDR3 region has 14 residues. CDR1 is MDHEN and CDR2 is SYDVKM in the germline V gene. V dropped 4 bases and J dropped 1 base, with 10 bases sitting between them. The CDR3 sequence is CASSWGTQNTEAFF. The CDR3 DNA sequence: TGTGCCAGCAGTTGGGGGACCCAGAACACTGAAGCTTTCTTT.

CDR3 sequence reads: CASRSGRTMYYNEQFF. Written as DNA, the CDR3 is TGTGCCAGCAGGAGCGGGAGGACAATGTACTACAATGAGCAGTTCTTC. V gene TRBV28 combines with J gene TRBJ2-1, with 9 positions matching TRBD2. The CDR3 sequence is 16 residues long. Germline V CDR1 and CDR2: MDHEN, SYDVKM. Trimming removed 6 bases from V and 3 bases from J; junction bases left unmatched: 9.

This chain links TRBV7-2 with TRBJ2-5; the match to TRBD2 covers 16 bases. This CDR3 is built from 15 residues. With V trimmed by 0 bases and J by 9 bases, 1 base remained unmatched. In germline, CDR1 is SGHTA, CDR2 FQGNSA. The CDR3 reads CASSLAGLAGGAQYF. CDR3 in DNA: TGTGCCAGCAGCTTAGCGGGACTAGCGGGAGGGGCCCAGTACTTC.

This clone was seen a single time. The chain uses TRBV5-6 and TRBJ2-1; D is ambiguous. V lost 1 base to trimming and J lost 10 bases, with 9 bases between them. The CDR3 contains 12 residues. Germline V gene lookup returns CDR1 SGHDT and CDR2 YYEEEE. The CDR3 is CASSLQVTEQFF. The CDR3 nucleotides are TGTGCCAGCAGCTTGCAAGTAACGGAGCAGTTCTTC.

This clone appeared once. V and J are TRBV28 and TRBJ2-1, with TRBD1 matching over 9 bases. Germline CDR1 reads MDHEN; CDR2 reads SYDVKM. The CDR3 has 15 residues. The J segment lost 2 bases and the V segment lost 4 bases, leaving 3 bases of the junction unmatched. The DNA for the CDR3 is TGTGCCAGCAGTTCAACAGGGGGCGCCTACAATGAGCAGTTCTTC. Translation: CASSSTGGAYNEQFF.

The rearrangement uses TRBV7-9 and TRBJ2-5; 8 bases fit TRBD2. Germline V gene lookup returns CDR1 SEHNR and CDR2 FQNEAQ (reference sequence). V was clipped by 5 bases and J by 4 bases; unmatched bases: 3. This CDR3 contains 13 residues. For the CDR3, the DNA is TGTGCCAGCAGCACCGGGACTAGAGAGACCCAGTACTTC. Translation: CASSTGTRETQYF.

A single count supports this clone. The V gene is TRBV2, the J gene TRBJ2-5, with 7 bases lining up with TRBD1. The DNA matches TRBJ2-7 better at its end, which makes the J call doubtful. Germline V gives CDR1 SNHLY, CDR2 FYNNEI. This CDR3 region has 12 residues. CDR3 DNA sequence: TGTGCCAGCAGGCAGGGGGTCTACGAGCAGTACTTC. Amino acids: CASRQGVYEQYF.